This TCR beta chain was sequenced in a study of T cells in Graves' hyperthyroidism and ophthalmopathy. RNA transcripts were the template for amplifying TCR beta CDR3 regions. In the first-round RT-PCR of the TCR CDR3, the HTBI primer set was used. TCRdb passed the multiplex PCR reads through MiXCR, listing each CDR3 protein once. The sample holds 750,000 to 900,000 distinct CDR3 sequences, roughly 40% seen once. A note on this clonotype: A junction end diverges from the germline sequence, so it may reflect a read error.

This sequence originates from a man aged 18 to 30 with Graves' hyperthyroidism. Sequenced input: blood.

The CDR3 bases are TGTGCCAGTAGACTCGGGACAGGCCATTCCGGGGAGCCGGTTTTT. It yields the protein CASRLGTGHSGEPVF. The chain combines TRBV19 with TRBJ2-2; 8 nucleotides align to TRBD1. CDR3 length: 15 amino acids. The germline V gene encodes CDR1 LNHDA and CDR2 SQIVND (reference sequence).